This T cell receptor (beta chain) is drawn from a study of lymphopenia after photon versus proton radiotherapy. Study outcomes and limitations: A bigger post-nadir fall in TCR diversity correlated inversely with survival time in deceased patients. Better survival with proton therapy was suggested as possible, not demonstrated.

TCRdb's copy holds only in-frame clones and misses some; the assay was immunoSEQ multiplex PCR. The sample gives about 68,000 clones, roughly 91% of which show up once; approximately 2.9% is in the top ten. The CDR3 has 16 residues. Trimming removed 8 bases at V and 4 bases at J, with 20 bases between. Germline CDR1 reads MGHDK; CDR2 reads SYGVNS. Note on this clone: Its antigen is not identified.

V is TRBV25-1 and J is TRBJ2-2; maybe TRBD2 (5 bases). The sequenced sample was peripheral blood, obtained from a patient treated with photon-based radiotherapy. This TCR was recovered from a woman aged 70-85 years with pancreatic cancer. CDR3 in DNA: TGTGCCAGCGGAGAAAGGAGGTCTGGTGGCACCGGGGAGCTGTTTTTT. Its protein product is CASGERRSGGTGELFF.